This T cell receptor beta chain came from a study of blood T cell repertoires in COVID-19. J lost 5 bases, V lost 0 bases, and 3 bases had no gene match. CDR1 SGHRS and CDR2 YFSETQ come from the germline V gene. CDR3 length equals 15 residues. Methods used by the authors: Estimated nucleated cell counts came from reference gene primer amplification. Profiled with immunoSEQ multiplex PCR; TCRdb holds only in-frame clones, not every one. From that table come the V and J calls and clone size; the DNA was used to work out D and trimming. The sample gives over 120,000 clones, 80% of which show up once; 3.5% is in the top ten.

The chain links TRBV5-1 to TRBJ2-1, with 9 nucleotides matching TRBD2. This receptor was obtained from a man aged 70-80 years who had recovered from COVID-19. Sequenced input: peripheral blood. Here the CDR3 reads CASSLALAGNNEQFF. The CDR3 region has the DNA TGCGCCAGCAGCTTGGCTCTAGCGGGAAACAATGAGCAGTTCTTC.